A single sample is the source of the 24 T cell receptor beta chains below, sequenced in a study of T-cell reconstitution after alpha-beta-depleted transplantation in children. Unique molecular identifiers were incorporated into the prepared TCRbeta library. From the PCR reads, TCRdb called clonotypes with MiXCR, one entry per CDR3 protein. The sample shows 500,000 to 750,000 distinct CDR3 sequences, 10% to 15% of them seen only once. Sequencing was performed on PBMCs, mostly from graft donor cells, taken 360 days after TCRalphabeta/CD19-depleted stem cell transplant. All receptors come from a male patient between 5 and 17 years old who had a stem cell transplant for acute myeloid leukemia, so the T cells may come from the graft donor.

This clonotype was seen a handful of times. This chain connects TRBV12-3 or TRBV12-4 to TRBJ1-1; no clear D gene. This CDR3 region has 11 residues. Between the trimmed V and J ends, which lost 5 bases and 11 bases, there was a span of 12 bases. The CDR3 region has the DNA TGTGCCAGCAGTGATTTCTTGGGCGCTTTCTTT. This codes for CASSDFLGAFF.

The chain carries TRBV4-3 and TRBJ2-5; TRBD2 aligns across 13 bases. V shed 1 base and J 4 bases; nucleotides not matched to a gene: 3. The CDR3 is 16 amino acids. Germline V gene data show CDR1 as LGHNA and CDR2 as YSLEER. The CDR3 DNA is TGCGCCAGCAGCCAAGGGACTAGCGGGAGAGGAGAGACCCAGTACTTC. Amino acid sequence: CASSQGTSGRGETQYF.

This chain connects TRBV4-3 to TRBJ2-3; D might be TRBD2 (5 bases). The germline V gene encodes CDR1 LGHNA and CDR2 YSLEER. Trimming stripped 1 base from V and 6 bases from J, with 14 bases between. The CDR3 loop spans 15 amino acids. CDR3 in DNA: TGCGCCAGCAGCCAAGTCAGTCTAGCCGGGGATACGCAGTATTTT. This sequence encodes CASSQVSLAGDTQYF.

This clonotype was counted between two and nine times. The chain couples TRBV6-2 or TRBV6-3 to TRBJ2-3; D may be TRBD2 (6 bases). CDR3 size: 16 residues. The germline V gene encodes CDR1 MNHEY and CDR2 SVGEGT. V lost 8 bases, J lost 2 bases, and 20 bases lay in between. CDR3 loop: CASSSPGGGLTDTQYF. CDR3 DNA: TGTGCCAGCTCGAGTCCCGGGGGAGGCCTCACAGATACGCAGTATTTT.

The DNA of the CDR3 is TGCAGTGCTAGGGTCGCGAACACCGGGGAGCTGTTTTTT. Encoded protein: CSARVANTGELFF. The chain uses TRBV20-1 and TRBJ2-2, with D unresolved. The CDR3 contains 13 residues. Germline CDR1 is DFQATT and CDR2 is SNEGSKA (reference sequence). Trimming cost V 3 bases and J 0 bases, with 5 bases left between them.

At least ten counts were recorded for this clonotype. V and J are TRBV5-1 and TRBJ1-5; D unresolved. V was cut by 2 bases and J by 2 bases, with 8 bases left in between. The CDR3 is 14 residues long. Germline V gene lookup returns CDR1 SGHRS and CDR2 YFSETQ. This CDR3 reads CASSLDLGNQPQHF. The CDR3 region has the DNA TGCGCCAGCAGCTTAGACCTCGGCAATCAGCCCCAGCATTTT. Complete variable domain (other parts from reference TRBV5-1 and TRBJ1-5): KAGVTQTPRYLIKTRGQQVTLSCSPISGHRSVSWYQQTPGQGLQFLFEYFSETQRNKGNFPGRFSGRQFSNSRSEMNVSTLELGDSALYLCASSLDLGNQPQHFGDGTRLSIL.

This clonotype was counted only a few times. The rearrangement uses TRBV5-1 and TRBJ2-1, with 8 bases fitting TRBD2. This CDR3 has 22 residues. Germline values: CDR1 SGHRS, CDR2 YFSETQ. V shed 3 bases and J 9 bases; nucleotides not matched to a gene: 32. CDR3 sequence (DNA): TGCGCCAGCAGCTCCTACCTAACAGGGAGGTCGTGGCGGGAGGAGTTTAGGAGTGAGCAGTTCTTC. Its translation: CASSSYLTGRSWREEFRSEQFF.

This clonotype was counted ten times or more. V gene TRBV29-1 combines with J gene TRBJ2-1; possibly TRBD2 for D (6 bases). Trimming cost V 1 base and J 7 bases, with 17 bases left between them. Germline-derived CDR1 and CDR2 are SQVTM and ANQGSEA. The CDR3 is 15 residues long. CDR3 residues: CSVEVITGVGNEQFF. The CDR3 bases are TGCAGCGTTGAAGTCATAACGGGAGTGGGGAATGAGCAGTTCTTC.

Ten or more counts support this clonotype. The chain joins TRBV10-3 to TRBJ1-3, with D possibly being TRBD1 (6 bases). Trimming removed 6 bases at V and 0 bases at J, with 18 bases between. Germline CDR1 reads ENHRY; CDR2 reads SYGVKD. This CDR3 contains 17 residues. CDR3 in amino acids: CAIRNRDIRDSGNTIYF. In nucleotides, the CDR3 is TGTGCCATCAGGAACCGGGACATTCGGGACTCTGGAAACACCATATATTTT.

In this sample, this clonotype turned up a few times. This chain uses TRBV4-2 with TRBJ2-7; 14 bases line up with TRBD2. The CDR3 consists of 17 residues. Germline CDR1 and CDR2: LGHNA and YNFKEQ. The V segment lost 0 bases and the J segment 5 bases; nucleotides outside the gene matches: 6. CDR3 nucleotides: TGTGCCAGCAGCCAAGAGACTAGCGGGAGGGTTGGGGACGAGCAGTACTTC. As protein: CASSQETSGRVGDEQYF.

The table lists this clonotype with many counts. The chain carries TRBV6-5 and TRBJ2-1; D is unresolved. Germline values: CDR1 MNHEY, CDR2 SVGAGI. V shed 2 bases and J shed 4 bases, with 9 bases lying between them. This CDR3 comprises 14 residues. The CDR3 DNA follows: TGTGCCAGCAGTTACGAGGCGGAATACAATGAGCAGTTCTTC. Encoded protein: CASSYEAEYNEQFF.

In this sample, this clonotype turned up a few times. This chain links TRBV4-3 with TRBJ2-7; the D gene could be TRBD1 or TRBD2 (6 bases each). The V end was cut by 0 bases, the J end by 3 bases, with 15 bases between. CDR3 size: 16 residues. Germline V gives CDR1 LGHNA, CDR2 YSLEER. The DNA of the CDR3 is TGCGCCAGCAGCCAAGACAACCGGGGGCTTGGCTACGAGCAGTACTTC. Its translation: CASSQDNRGLGYEQYF.

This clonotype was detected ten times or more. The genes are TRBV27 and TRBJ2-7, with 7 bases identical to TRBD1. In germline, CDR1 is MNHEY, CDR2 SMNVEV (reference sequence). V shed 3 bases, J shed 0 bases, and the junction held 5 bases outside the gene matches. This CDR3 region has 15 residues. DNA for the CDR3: TGTGCCAGCAGTTTTGGACAGGTCAGCTCCTACGAGCAGTACTTC. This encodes CASSFGQVSSYEQYF.

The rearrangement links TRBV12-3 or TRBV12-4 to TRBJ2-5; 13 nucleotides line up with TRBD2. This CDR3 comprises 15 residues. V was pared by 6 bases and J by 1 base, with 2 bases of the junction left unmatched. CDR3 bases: TGTGCCAGCAGCGGACTAGCGGGAGCCCAAGAGACCCAGTACTTC. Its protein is CASSGLAGAQETQYF.

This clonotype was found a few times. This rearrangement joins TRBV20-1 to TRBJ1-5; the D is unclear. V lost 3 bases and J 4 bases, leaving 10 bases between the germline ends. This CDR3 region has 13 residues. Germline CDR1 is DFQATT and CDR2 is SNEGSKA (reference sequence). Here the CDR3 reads CSASVGRNQPQHF. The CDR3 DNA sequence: TGCAGTGCTAGCGTGGGAAGGAATCAGCCCCAGCATTTT.

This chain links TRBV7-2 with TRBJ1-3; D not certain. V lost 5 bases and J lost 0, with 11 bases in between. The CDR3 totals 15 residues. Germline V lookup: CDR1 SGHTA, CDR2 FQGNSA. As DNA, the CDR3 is TGTGCCAGCAGCCCGGGTTCTAACTCTGGAAACACCATATATTTT. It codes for CASSPGSNSGNTIYF.

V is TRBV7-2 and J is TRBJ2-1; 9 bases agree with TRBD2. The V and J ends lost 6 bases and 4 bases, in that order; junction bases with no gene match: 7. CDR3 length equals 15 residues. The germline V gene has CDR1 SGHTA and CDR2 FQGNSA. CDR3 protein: CASSAGTSFYNEQFF. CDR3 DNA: TGTGCCAGCAGTGCCGGGACTAGCTTTTACAATGAGCAGTTCTTC.

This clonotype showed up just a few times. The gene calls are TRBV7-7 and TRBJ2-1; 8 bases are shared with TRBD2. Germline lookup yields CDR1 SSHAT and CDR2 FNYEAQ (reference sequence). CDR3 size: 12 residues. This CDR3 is CASGTRDNEQFF. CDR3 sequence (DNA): TGTGCTAGCGGGACGAGGGACAATGAGCAGTTCTTC.

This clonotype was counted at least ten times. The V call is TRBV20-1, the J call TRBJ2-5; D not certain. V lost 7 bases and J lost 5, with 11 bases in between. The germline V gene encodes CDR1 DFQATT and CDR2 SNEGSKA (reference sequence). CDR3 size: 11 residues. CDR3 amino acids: CSVGWVETQYF. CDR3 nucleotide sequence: TGCAGTGTCGGTTGGGTGGAGACCCAGTACTTC.

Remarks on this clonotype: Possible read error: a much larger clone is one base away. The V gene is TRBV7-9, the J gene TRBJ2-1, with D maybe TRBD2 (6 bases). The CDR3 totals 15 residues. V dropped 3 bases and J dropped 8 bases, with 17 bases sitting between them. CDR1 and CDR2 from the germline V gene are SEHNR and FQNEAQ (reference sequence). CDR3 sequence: CASSLIVTSIDEQFF. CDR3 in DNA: TGTGCCAGCAGCTTGATCGTAACTAGCATCGATGAGCAGTTCTTC.

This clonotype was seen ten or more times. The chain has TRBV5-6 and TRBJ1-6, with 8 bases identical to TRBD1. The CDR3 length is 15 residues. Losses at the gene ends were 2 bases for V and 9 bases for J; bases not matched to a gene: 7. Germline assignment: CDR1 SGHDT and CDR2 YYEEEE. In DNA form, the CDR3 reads TGTGCCAGCAGCTTACCAGGGGGCGCGGGTTCACCCCTCCACTTT. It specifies CASSLPGGAGSPLHF.

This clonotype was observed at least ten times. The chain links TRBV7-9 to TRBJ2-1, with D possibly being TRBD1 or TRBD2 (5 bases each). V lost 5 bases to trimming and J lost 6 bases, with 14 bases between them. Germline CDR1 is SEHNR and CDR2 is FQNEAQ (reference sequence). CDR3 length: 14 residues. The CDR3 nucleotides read TGTGCCAGCAGCCTGTATGGGGGTTTCAATGAGCAGTTCTTC. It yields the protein CASSLYGGFNEQFF.

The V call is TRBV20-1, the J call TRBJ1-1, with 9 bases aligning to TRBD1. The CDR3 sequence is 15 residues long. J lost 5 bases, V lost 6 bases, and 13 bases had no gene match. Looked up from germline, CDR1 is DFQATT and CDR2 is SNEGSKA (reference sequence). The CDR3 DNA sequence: TGCAGTGCAGCGACAGGGGGTTTACTGGGAACTGAAGCTTTCTTT. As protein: CSAATGGLLGTEAFF.

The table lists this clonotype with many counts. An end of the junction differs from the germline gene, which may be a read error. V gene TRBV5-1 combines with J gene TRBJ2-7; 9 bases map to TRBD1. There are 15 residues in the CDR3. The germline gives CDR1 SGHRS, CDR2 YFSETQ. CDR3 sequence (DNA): TGTGCCAGCAGCTTAGCTGGGACAGGGACCTACGAGCAGTACTTC. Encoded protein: CASSLAGTGTYEQYF.